The subject of this entry is one T cell receptor beta chain. As yet, its antigen is unknown. Analysis merged second doses at about 4 or about 12 weeks. These data come from a study of T cell responses to AZD1222 COVID-19 vaccine. General study points: The peak T cell response came first, and repertoires were sampled only after it. Spike-specific TCR repertoires showed rising breadth and depth after two AZD1222 doses. There were mostly white British donors and more females than males, and clonal diversity was possibly underestimated.

Measured with immunoSEQ multiplex PCR; TCRdb has only the in-frame clones, and not every one. This sample carries under 95,000 clones, approximately 85% of them seen once, and the ten largest clones take 10%. The length of the CDR3 is 12 residues. The V gene lost 0 bases and the J gene lost 9 bases, with 6 bases spanning the gap. The germline gives CDR1 SGHNT, CDR2 YENEEA. The J gene is TRBJ2-1, the V gene TRBV11-3; D call uncertain. This specimen was peripheral blood, taken 28 days after the second AZD1222 dose. This clonotype was sampled from an adult who received the AZD1222 COVID-19 vaccine. DNA of the CDR3: TGTGCCAGCAGCTTAGAGGGCGGTGAGCAGTTCTTC. Its protein is CASSLEGGEQFF. The entire variable domain, with the rest obtained from reference TRBV11-3 and TRBJ2-1, is as follows: EAGVVQSPRYKIIEKKQPVAFWCNPISGHNTLYWYLQNLGQGPELLIRYENEEAVDDSQLPKDRFSAERLKGVDSTLKIQPAELGDSAVYLCASSLEGGEQFFGPGTRLTVL.